Below, 10 T cell receptor beta chains from the same sample are listed, as sequenced in a study of regulatory T cells in long-lasting Graves disease. Time point specified: persistent/refractory GD, antithyroid drugs over 5 years with positive TRAb. Extracted RNA from PBMCs served as the source of the TCR library. CDR3-region Arm-PCR and iRepertoire HTBI primers produced the TCR beta libraries. Each CDR3 protein is one row after TCRdb ran MiXCR on the multiplex PCR reads. The repertoire has fewer than 600,000 distinct CDR3 sequences, roughly 23% of them found once; the top ten carry around 13%. The sample was peripheral blood mononuclear cells (PBMCs), taken when the disease was refractory, from a patient treated with antithyroid drugs. All receptors derive from a female donor with Graves disease.

This clonotype was seen a few times. The chain has TRBV20-1 and TRBJ2-5; D ambiguous. This CDR3 contains 13 residues. V dropped 0 bases and J dropped 5 bases, with 10 bases sitting between them. The germline CDR1 and CDR2 sequences are DFQATT and SNEGSKA (reference sequence). DNA for the CDR3: TGCAGTGCTAGAGATTTTGGTAGGGAGACCCAGTACTTC. Amino acids: CSARDFGRETQYF.

The chain is built from TRBV20-1 and TRBJ1-2; D is possibly TRBD1 (6 bases). With 0 bases removed from V and 8 bases from J, the gap between germline ends came to 13 bases. The CDR3 runs to 13 residues. Germline CDR1 reads DFQATT; CDR2 reads SNEGSKA (reference sequence). DNA for the CDR3: TGCAGTGCTAGAGAGGGGGCAGGGGACGGCTACACCTTC. It yields the protein CSAREGAGDGYTF.

This clonotype was recorded many times. V is TRBV2 and J is TRBJ2-2; 9 bases align to TRBD2. The junction had 2 bases not matched to a gene; V was cut back by 4 bases and J by 2 bases. Looked up from germline, CDR1 is SNHLY and CDR2 is FYNNEI. CDR3 length: 15 amino acids. The CDR3 sequence is CASSGTSANTGELFF. CDR3 sequence (DNA): TGTGCCAGCAGTGGGACTAGCGCTAACACCGGGGAGCTGTTTTTT.

This clonotype was counted only a few times. V and J are TRBV6-1 and TRBJ2-5; 11 nucleotides match TRBD2. The CDR3 has 15 amino acids. Losses at the gene ends were 6 bases for V and 5 bases for J; bases not matched to a gene: 8. In germline, CDR1 is MNHNS, CDR2 SASEGT. The CDR3 bases are TGTGCCAGCAGGGTACTACTAGCGGGGGTGGAGACCCAGTACTTC. Encoded protein: CASRVLLAGVETQYF.

The sample holds many counts of this clonotype. V is TRBV6-2 or TRBV6-3 and J is TRBJ2-7; 10 nucleotides align to TRBD1. This CDR3 contains 13 residues. The V segment lost 6 bases and the J segment 5 bases; nucleotides outside the gene matches: 4. CDR1 MNHEY and CDR2 SVGEGT come from the germline V gene. The CDR3 is CASSPGTGDEQYF. CDR3 sequence (DNA): TGTGCCAGCAGCCCCGGGACAGGGGACGAGCAGTACTTC.

This clonotype has at least ten counts. The genes are TRBV10-3 and TRBJ1-1, with 11 bases fitting TRBD1. V trimming: 6 bases; J trimming: 6 bases; junction bases outside the gene matches: 9. Germline CDR1 and CDR2: ENHRY and SYGVKD. CDR3 length: 15 amino acids. CDR3 coding DNA: TGTGCCATCAGGGGGACAGGGGGTTTAAGCGCTGAAGCTTTCTTT. Amino acid sequence: CAIRGTGGLSAEAFF.

This clonotype was recorded at least ten times. The chain has TRBV6-1 and TRBJ2-4, with D uncertain. Germline lookup yields CDR1 MNHNS and CDR2 SASEGT. CDR3 length equals 15 residues. V lost 0 bases to trimming and J lost 15 bases, with 21 bases between them. This chain's CDR3 is CASSEAIAGHNVPYF. CDR3 nucleotide sequence: TGTGCCAGCAGTGAAGCAATTGCCGGCCACAACGTTCCGTACTTC.

There are many counts of this clonotype. The chain is built from TRBV6-1 and TRBJ1-1, with a tentative D call TRBD1 (6 bases). Germline assignment: CDR1 MNHNS and CDR2 SASEGT. The V gene lost 7 bases and the J gene lost 0 bases, with 9 bases spanning the gap. CDR3 size: 13 residues. The CDR3 DNA reads as TGTGCCAGCATGGGACAAATGAACACTGAAGCTTTCTTT. Translated, it gives CASMGQMNTEAFF.

This clonotype appeared a few times. This chain links TRBV12-3 or TRBV12-4 with TRBJ2-7; D uncertain. The CDR3 loop spans 14 amino acids. V was trimmed by 7 bases and J by 0 bases, leaving 13 bases between them. The CDR3 nucleotides are TGTGCCAGCACTAAGATGGGCGGCTCCTACGAGCAGTACTTC. It codes for CASTKMGGSYEQYF.

Many counts were recorded for this clonotype. The rearrangement links TRBV28 to TRBJ1-2; D may be TRBD1 (5 bases). This CDR3 has 14 residues. V shed 6 bases and J shed 1 base, with 12 bases lying between them. From germline, CDR1 is MDHEN and CDR2 SYDVKM. Here the CDR3 DNA reads TGTGCCAGCAGGGAGACGGGGCTTAACTATGGCTACACCTTC. Protein product: CASRETGLNYGYTF.